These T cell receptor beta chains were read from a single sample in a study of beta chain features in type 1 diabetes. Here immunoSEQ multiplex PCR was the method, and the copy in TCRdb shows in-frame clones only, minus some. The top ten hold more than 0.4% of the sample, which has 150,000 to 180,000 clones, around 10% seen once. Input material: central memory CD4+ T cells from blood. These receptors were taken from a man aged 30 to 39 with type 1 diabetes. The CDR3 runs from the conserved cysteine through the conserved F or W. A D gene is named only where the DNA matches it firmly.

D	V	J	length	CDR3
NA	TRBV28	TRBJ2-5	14	CASSGGAVQETQYF
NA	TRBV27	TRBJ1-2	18	CASSRGFLGVQANYGYTF
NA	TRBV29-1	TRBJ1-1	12	CSAGTQNTEAFF
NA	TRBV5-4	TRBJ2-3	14	CASSRDRQTDTQYF
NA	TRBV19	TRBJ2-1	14	CASSIVGQHNEQFF
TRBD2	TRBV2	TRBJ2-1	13	CASRREARNEQFF
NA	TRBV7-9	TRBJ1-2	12	CASSQATGGYTF
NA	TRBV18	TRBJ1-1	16	CASSPRGSGGNTEAFF
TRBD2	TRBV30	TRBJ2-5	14	CAWSRLAAQETQYF
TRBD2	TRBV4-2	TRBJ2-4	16	CASSHPSETSNDIQYF
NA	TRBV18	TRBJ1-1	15	CASSRTEVLNTEAFF
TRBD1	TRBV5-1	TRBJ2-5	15	CASSPGTGDGETQYF
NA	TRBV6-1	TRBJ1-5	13	CASRDISNQPQHF
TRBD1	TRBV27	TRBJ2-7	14	CASSRDRSGYEQYF
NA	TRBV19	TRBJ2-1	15	CASRDGSYFWDEQFF
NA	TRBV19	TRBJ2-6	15	CAAQKGSSGANVLTF
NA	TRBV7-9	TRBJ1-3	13	CASSLTTGNTIYF
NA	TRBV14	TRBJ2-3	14	CASSQAGAADTQYF
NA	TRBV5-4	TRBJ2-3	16	CASSLGAERSTDTQYF
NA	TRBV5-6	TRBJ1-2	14	CASSLGRAGSGYTF
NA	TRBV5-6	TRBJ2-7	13	CASSFQQGYEQYF
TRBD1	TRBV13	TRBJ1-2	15	CASSLGRQGNYGYTF
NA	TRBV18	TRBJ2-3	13	CASSPGLLDTQYF
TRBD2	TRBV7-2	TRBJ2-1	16	CASSLRLAGLYNEQFF
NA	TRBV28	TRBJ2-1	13	CASSLQIYNEQFF
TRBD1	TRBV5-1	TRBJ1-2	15	CASSAYRGQGYGYTF
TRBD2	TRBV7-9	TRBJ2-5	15	CASSPKLAGEETQYF
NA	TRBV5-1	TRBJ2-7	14	CASSPEPNSYEQYF
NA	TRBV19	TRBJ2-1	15	CASSSMVGGLGEQFF
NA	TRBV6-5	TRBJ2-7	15	CASSYEAEGKYEQYF
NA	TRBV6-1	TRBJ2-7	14	CASSSPQGTYEQYF
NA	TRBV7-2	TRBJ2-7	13	CASSSRYLYEQYF
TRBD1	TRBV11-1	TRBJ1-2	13	CASSAGTAYGYTF
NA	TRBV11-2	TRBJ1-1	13	CASSLLQGTEAFF
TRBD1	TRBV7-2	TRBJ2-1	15	CASSPTGQHYNEQFF
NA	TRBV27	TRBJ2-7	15	CASSLSTGPSYEQYF
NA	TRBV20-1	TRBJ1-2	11	CSAREYRLVPF
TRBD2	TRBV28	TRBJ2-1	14	CASRPGLAGERRFF
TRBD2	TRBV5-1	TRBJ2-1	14	CASSLRGRVNEQFF
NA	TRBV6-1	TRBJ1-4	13	CASRDRSGEKLFF
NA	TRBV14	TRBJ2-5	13	CASSQSRRETQYF
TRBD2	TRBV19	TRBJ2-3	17	CASSPRLAGGNTDTQYF
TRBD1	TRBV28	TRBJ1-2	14	CASSPDRGAYGYTF